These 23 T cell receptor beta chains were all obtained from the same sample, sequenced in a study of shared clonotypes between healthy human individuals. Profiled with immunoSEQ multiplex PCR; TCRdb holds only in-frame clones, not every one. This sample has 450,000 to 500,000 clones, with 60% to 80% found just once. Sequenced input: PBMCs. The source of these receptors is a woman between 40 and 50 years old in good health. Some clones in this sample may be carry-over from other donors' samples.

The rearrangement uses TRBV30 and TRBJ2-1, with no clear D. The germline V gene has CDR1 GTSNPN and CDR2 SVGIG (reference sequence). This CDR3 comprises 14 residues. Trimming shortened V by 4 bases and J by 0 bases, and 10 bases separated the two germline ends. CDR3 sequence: CAWTTASSYNEQFF. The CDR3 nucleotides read TGTGCCTGGACCACAGCCAGCTCCTACAATGAGCAGTTCTTC.

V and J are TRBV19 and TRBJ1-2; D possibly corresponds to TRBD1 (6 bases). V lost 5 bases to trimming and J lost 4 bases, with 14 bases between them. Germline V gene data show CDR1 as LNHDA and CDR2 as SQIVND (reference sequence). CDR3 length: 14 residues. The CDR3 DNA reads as TGTGCCAGTAGTTACTTGGACAGAACCTATGGCTACACCTTC. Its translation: CASSYLDRTYGYTF.

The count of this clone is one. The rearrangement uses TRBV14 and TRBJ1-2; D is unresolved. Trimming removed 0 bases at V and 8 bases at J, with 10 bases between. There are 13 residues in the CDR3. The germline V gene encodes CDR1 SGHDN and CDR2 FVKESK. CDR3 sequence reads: CASSQDLGEGYTF. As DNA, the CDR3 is TGTGCCAGCAGCCAAGATCTTGGGGAGGGCTACACCTTC.

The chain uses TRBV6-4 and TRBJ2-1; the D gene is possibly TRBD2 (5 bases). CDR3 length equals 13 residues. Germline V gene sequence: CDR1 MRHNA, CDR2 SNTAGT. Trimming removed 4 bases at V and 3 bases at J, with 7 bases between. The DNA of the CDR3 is TGTGCCAGCAGTGGAGGGAGCTACAATGAGCAGTTCTTC. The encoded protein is CASSGGSYNEQFF.

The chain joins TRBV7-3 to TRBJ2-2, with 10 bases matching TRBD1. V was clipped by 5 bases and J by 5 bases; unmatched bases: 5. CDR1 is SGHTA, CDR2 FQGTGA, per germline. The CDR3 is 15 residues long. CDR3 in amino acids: CASSKTGGGTGELFF. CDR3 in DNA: TGTGCCAGCAGCAAGACAGGGGGCGGAACCGGGGAGCTGTTTTTT.

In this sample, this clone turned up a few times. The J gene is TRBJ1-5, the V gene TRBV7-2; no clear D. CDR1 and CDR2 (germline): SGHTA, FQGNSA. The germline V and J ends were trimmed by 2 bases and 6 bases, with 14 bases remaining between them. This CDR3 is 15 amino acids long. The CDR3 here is CASSLMEGGSQPQHF. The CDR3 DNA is TGTGCCAGCAGCTTAATGGAGGGAGGGTCTCAGCCCCAGCATTTT.

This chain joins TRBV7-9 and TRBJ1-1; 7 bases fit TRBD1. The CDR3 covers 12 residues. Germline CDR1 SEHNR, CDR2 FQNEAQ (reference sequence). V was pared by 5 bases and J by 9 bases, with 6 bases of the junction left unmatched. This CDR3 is CASSLRDSQAFF. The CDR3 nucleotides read TGTGCCAGCAGCCTCCGGGACAGCCAAGCTTTCTTT.

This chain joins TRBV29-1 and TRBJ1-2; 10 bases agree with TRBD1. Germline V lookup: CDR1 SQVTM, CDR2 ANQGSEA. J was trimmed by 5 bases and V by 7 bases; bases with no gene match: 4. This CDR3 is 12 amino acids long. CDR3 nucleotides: TGCAGCGACCAGGACAGGGGGTATGGCTACACCTTC. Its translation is CSDQDRGYGYTF. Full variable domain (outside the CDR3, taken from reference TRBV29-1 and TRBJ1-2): SAVISQKPSRDICQRGTSLTIQCQVDSQVTMMFWYRQQPGQSLTLIATANQGSEATYESGFVIDKFPISRPNLTFSTLTVSNMSPEDSSIYLCSDQDRGYGYTFGSGTRLTVV.

The CDR3 region has the DNA TGTGCCAGCAGCTTGGCGGCGACTAGCCACAATGAGCAGTTCTTC. Its translation: CASSLAATSHNEQFF. This chain connects TRBV5-4 to TRBJ2-1; 7 positions agree with TRBD2. Germline loops: CDR1 SGHNT, CDR2 YYREEE (reference sequence). V was clipped by 0 bases and J by 5 bases; unmatched bases: 5. The CDR3 sequence is 15 residues long.

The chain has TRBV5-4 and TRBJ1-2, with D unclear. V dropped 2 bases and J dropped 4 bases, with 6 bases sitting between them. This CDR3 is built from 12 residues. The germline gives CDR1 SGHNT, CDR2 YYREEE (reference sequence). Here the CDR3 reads CASSFSSYGYTF. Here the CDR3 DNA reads TGTGCCAGCAGCTTCTCCTCCTATGGCTACACCTTC.

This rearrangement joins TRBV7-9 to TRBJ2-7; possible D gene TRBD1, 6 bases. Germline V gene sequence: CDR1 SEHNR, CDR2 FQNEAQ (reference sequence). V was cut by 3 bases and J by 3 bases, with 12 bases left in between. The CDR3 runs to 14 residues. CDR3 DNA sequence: TGTGCCAGCAGCTTTGCGACAGGCCACTACGAGCAGTACTTC. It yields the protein CASSFATGHYEQYF.

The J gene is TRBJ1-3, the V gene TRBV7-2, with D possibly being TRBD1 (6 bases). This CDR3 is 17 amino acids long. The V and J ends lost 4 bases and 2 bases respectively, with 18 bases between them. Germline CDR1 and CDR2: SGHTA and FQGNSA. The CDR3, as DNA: TGTGCCAGCAGCTCGGGACAAGGGCAACTTACTGGAAACACCATATATTTT. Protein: CASSSGQGQLTGNTIYF.

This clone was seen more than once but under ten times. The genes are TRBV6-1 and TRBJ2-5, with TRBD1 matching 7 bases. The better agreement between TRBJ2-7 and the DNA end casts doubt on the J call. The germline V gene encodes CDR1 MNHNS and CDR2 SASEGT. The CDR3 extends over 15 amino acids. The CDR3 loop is CASSVTGEGPNEQYF. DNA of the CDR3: TGTGCCAGCAGTGTCACAGGGGAAGGACCTAACGAGCAGTACTTC.

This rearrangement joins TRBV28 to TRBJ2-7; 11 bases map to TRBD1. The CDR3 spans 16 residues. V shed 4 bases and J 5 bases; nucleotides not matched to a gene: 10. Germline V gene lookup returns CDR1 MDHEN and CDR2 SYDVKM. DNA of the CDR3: TGTGCCAGCAGTTCGCCCTGGGACAGGGGGTCCCACGAGCAGTACTTC. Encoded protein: CASSSPWDRGSHEQYF. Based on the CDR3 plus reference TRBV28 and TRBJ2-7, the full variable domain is DVKVTQSSRYLVKRTGEKVFLECVQDMDHENMFWYRQDPGLGLRLIYFSYDVKMKEKGDIPEGYSVSREKKERFSLILESASTNQTSMYLCASSSPWDRGSHEQYFGPGTRLTVT.

The CDR3 spells CASSQQGGGNSPLHF. The CDR3 DNA follows: TGTGCCAGCAGTCAACAGGGAGGTGGGAATTCACCCCTCCACTTT. This chain joins TRBV27 and TRBJ1-6; possibly TRBD1 for D (6 bases). Germline lookup yields CDR1 MNHEY and CDR2 SMNVEV (reference sequence). Trimming took 5 bases from V and 7 from J, leaving 15 bases between them. The CDR3 runs to 15 residues.

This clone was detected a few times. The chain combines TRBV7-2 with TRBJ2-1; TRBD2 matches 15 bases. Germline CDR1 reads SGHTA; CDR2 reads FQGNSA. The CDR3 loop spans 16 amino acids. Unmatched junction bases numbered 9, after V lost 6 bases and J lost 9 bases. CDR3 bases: TGTGCCAGCAGTCGGACTAGCGGGAGGGCCAGGAGTGAGCAGTTCTTC. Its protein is CASSRTSGRARSEQFF.

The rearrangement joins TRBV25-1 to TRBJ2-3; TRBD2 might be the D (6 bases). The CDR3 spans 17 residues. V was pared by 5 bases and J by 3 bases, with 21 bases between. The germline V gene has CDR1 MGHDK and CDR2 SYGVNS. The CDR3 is CASSPPTQAGRTDTQYF. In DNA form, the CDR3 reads TGTGCCAGCAGTCCCCCTACTCAGGCGGGACGGACAGATACGCAGTATTTT.

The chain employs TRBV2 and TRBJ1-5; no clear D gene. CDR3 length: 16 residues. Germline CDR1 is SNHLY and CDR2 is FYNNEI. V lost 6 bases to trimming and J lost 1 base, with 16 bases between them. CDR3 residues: CASRRDPGESNQPQHF. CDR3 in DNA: TGTGCCAGCAGAAGGGATCCGGGAGAGAGCAATCAGCCCCAGCATTTT.

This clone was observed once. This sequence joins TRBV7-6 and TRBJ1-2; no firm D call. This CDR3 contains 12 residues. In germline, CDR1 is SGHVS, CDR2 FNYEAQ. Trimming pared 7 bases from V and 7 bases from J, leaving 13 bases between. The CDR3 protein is CASTSGVSGYTF. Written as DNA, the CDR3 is TGTGCCAGCACCTCCGGGGTTTCTGGCTACACCTTC.

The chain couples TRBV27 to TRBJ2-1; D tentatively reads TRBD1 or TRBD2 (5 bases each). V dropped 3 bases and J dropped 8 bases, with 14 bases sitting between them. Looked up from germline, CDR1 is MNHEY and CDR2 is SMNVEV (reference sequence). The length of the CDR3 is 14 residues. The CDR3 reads CASSLMVGGHEQFF. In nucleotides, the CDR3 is TGTGCCAGCAGTTTGATGGTTGGGGGACATGAGCAGTTCTTC.

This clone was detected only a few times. The CDR3 sequence is CASSSHQGMDEAFF. As DNA, the CDR3 is TGTGCCAGCAGTTCCCACCAGGGGATGGACGAAGCTTTCTTT. V usage is TRBV6-6 and J usage is TRBJ1-1; TRBD1 might be the D (6 bases). V was pared by 4 bases and J by 8 bases, with 17 bases between. This CDR3 comprises 14 residues. Germline V gene data show CDR1 as MNHNY and CDR2 as SVGAGI (reference sequence).

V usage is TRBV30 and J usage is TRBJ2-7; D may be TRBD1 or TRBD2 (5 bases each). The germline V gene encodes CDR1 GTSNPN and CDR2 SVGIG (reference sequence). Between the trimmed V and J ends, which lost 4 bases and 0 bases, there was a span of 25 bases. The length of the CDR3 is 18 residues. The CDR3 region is CAWTRRGYGTSSSYEQYF. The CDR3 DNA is TGTGCCTGGACCCGACGGGGATATGGGACCTCCAGCTCCTACGAGCAGTACTTC.

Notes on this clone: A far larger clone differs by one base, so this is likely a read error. The CDR3 loop reads CASSYSRTGATEVFF. The DNA for the CDR3 is TGCGCCAGCAGCTACTCCCGGACAGGGGCTACTGAAGTTTTCTTT. This chain links TRBV5-1 with TRBJ1-1; 9 bases are shared with TRBD1. The CDR3 loop spans 15 amino acids. Germline CDR1 and CDR2: SGHRS and YFSETQ.